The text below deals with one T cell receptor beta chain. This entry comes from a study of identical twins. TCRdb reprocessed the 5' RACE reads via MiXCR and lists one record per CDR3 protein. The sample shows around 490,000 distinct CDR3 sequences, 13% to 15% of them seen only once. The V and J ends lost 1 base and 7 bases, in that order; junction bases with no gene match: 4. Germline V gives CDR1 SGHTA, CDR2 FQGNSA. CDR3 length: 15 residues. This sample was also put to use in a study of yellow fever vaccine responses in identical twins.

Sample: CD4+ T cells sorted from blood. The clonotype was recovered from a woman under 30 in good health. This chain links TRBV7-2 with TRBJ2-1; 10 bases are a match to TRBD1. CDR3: CASSLVGQGVNEQFF. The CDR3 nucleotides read TGTGCCAGCAGCTTAGTTGGACAGGGGGTAAATGAGCAGTTCTTC.